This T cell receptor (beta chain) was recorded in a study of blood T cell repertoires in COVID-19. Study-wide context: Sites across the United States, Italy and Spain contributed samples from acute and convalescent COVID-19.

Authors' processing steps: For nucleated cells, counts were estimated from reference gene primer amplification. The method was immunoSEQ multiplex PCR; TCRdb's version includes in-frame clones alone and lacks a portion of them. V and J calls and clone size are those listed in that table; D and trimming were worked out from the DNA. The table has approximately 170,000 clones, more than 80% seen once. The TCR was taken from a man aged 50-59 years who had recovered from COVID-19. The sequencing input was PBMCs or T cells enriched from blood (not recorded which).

CDR3 bases: TGTGCCAGCAGCGTACATCCGACAACGAACACCGGGGAGCTGTTTTTT. It translates to CASSVHPTTNTGELFF. The gene calls are TRBV9 and TRBJ2-2; D call uncertain. V was clipped by 1 base and J by 0 bases, with 10 bases between them. Germline lookup yields CDR1 SGDLS and CDR2 YYNGEE. The CDR3 consists of 16 residues.